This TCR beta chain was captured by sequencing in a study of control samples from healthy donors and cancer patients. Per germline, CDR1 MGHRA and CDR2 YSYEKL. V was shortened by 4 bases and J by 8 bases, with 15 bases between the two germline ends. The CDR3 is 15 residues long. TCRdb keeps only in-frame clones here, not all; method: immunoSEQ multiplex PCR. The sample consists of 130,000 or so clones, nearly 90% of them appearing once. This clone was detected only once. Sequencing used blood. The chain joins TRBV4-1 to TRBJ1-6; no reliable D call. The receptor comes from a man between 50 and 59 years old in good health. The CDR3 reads CASSPGPIGDSPLHF. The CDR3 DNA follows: TGCGCCAGCAGCCCAGGCCCTATTGGGGATTCACCCCTCCACTTT.